This TCR beta chain appears in the sequencing data of a study of cytomegalovirus exposure and HLA in healthy donors. The wider study: As an earlier analysis found, 150 million to 200 million T cells yielded about 100 million unique TCR beta sequences. Whole-study findings and limits: Equally common other TCR beta chains were less clonally expanded than HLA-associated ones, a later analysis found. Researchers reportedly found TCR beta sequences accurately predicted most subjects' HLA-A and HLA-B alleles. Data from an earlier analysis indicated that most TCR beta V segments were productive either about 90% or about 30% of the time.

As concerns this clone: Its specificity is not known.

CDR1 is MNHEY, CDR2 SVGAGI, per germline. Trimming pared 5 bases from V and 8 bases from J, leaving 7 bases between. CDR3 length: 12 amino acids. The PCR used 60 Vbeta and 13 Jbeta primers. Sequencing was performed with immunoSEQ multiplex PCR; in TCRdb, only in-frame clones are kept and a portion is missing. The table includes approximately 170,000 clones, roughly four fifths detected once. The rearrangement links TRBV6-5 to TRBJ1-6; D is unresolved. The sequencing sample was made of PBMCs. The clonotype was recovered from a woman aged 40 to 50 in good health and CMV-seronegative. Here the CDR3 reads CASSKADSPLHF. The CDR3 nucleotides are TGTGCCAGCAGTAAAGCCGATTCACCCCTCCACTTT.